This entry describes one TCR beta chain. The junction shows a germline mismatch at one end, possibly a read error. Different DNA sequences within this sample yield the same CDR3. These data come from a study of blood T cell repertoires in COVID-19. About the study: The United States, Italy and Spain supplied acute and convalescent COVID-19 samples.

Living in about two dozen US areas, the participants were between 18 and 89 years of age. Grouping used clinical history reported by participants in a survey and questionnaire. The CDR3 extends over 16 amino acids. Germline values: CDR1 KGHDR, CDR2 SFDVKD. The data were produced by immunoSEQ multiplex PCR, yet TCRdb's version contains in-frame clones alone and is incomplete. Among about 320,000 clones listed, around nine tenths were seen once. The sequence was collected from a man between 60 and 75 years old who had recovered from COVID-19. Sequenced material: PBMCs or T cells enriched from blood (not recorded which). The chain links TRBV24-1 to TRBJ2-3; 8 bases map to TRBD2. CDR3 sequence: CATSDFSGGGTDTQYF. The CDR3 coding sequence is TGCGCCACCAGTGATTTTTCGGGAGGGGGCACAGATACGCAGTATTTT.